The following is a TCR beta chain sequence with its context. What it binds is not known. The data derive from a study of T-cell memory formation after mild COVID-19. Looking at the study overall: TCR clusters mostly belonged to single donors. Study observations and caveats: Clones that got smaller from day 15 to 85 had even CD4/CD8, while clones growing later tipped toward CD4+.

Constant-segment primers served in 5'RACE that generated TCR alpha and TCR beta cDNA libraries bearing sample barcodes and UMIs. From the 5' RACE reads, TCRdb called clonotypes with MiXCR, one entry per CDR3 protein. The repertoire holds 400,000 to 550,000 distinct CDR3 sequences, with 20% to 30% as singletons. The CDR3 loop spans 14 amino acids. V was pared by 3 bases and J by 4 bases, with 3 bases of the junction left unmatched. Per germline, CDR1 SGHTA and CDR2 FQGNSA. The sequencing input was PBMCs or a T cell subset sorted from them (not recorded which). This sequence originates from an adult woman who had mild COVID-19 (a few samples of this study predate the infection). Cell type and time point are not known. The V and J genes are TRBV7-2 and TRBJ2-3; 8 bases map to TRBD2. Here the CDR3 DNA reads TGTGCCAGCAGCTTGAGCGGGAGATCAGATACGCAGTATTTT. Protein product: CASSLSGRSDTQYF. The entire variable domain, with the rest obtained from reference TRBV7-2 and TRBJ2-3, is as follows: GAGVSQSPSNKVTEKGKDVELRCDPISGHTALYWYRQSLGQGLEFLIYFQGNSAPDKSGLPSDRFSAERTGGSVSTLTIQRTQQEDSAVYLCASSLSGRSDTQYFGPGTRLTVL.